What follows are 6 T cell receptor beta chains derived from one specimen sequenced in a study of blood T cell repertoires in COVID-19. Only in-frame clones appear in the TCRdb table, and some are missing; sequencing was by immunoSEQ multiplex PCR. This table holds a few hundred thousand clones, around 83% found once. The specimen sequenced was PBMCs or T cells enriched from blood (not recorded which). The receptor source for this set is a woman in her thirties or forties who had recovered from COVID-19.

The rearrangement joins TRBV28 to TRBJ2-7; TRBD1 is a possible D gene (6 bases). CDR3 length: 16 residues. Germline loops: CDR1 MDHEN, CDR2 SYDVKM. V lost 4 bases to trimming and J lost 2 bases, with 18 bases between them. The CDR3 is CASSSRGMGAPYEQYF. The CDR3 DNA follows: TGTGCCAGCAGTTCCCGTGGGATGGGGGCTCCCTACGAGCAGTACTTC.

V and J are TRBV10-3 and TRBJ2-2; perhaps TRBD1 as D (6 bases). Germline V gene sequence: CDR1 ENHRY, CDR2 SYGVKD. Trimming shortened V by 4 bases and J by 6 bases, and 12 bases separated the two germline ends. This CDR3 contains 14 residues. In DNA, the CDR3 is TGTGCCATCAGTGTACAGGGTGGTCCCGGGGAGCTGTTTTTT. This translates into CAISVQGGPGELFF.

The CDR3 spells CASSLGGLAGEQYF. The CDR3 DNA follows: TGTGCCAGCAGCTTAGGGGGACTAGCGGGCGAGCAGTACTTC. The J gene is TRBJ2-7, the V gene TRBV7-9; 12 bases match TRBD2. In germline, CDR1 is SEHNR, CDR2 FQNEAQ (reference sequence). Trimming took 1 base from V and 6 from J; bases not matched to a gene: 1. CDR3 length: 14 residues. The full variable domain, rest sourced from reference TRBV7-9 and TRBJ2-7, is DTGVSQNPRHKITKRGQNVTFRCDPISEHNRLYWYRQTLGQGPEFLTYFQNEAQLEKSRLLSDRFSAERPKGSFSTLEIQRTEQGDSAMYLCASSLGGLAGEQYFGPGTRLTVT.

V gene TRBV7-9 combines with J gene TRBJ2-3; D remains ambiguous. The length of the CDR3 is 15 residues. The germline CDR1 and CDR2 sequences are SEHNR and FQNEAQ (reference sequence). Trimming took off 4 bases at V and 3 bases at J, with 14 bases between the two ends. The CDR3 DNA reads as TGTGCCAGCAGCTCATTCGTTCCGCGGACAGATACGCAGTATTTT. It encodes CASSSFVPRTDTQYF.

The J gene is TRBJ1-5, the V gene TRBV19; D may be TRBD1 (5 bases). The CDR3 covers 15 residues. The V and J ends lost 5 bases and 6 bases respectively, with 17 bases between them. In germline, CDR1 is LNHDA, CDR2 SQIVND (reference sequence). In nucleotides, the CDR3 is TGTGCCAGTAGTGTACATATGGGGGGAGGTCAGCCCCAGCATTTT. This gives the protein CASSVHMGGGQPQHF.

The J gene is TRBJ2-3, the V gene TRBV7-2; D gene ambiguous. This CDR3 is 13 amino acids long. The V end was cut by 3 bases, the J end by 2 bases, with 6 bases between. CDR1 and CDR2 from the germline V gene are SGHTA and FQGNSA. CDR3 in amino acids: CASSFGYTDTQYF. CDR3 coding DNA: TGTGCCAGCAGCTTCGGGTACACAGATACGCAGTATTTT.